The subject of this entry is one TCR beta chain. Its target is not known. The data originate from a study of T cell repertoires in cytomegalovirus infection. Study-wide context: Recently identified HLA-C-restricted and well-studied HLA-B-restricted CMV epitopes were used. CMV infection plus the matching HLA type was flagged by public TCR beta signatures. Overall study results and limits: Dominating the ex vivo response were TCR beta clonotypes that were CMV-specific and HLA-C-restricted. Identification of carriers of CMV plus the relevant HLA was performed using cumulative public TCR beta family frequency.

TCRdb recomputed calls from the reads with MiXCR, one row per CDR3 protein. The table shows about 130,000 distinct CDR3 sequences, with around 32% occurring only once. V was pared by 5 bases and J by 10 bases, with 20 bases between. The CDR3 covers 14 residues. CDR1 and CDR2 from the germline V gene are SGHAT and FQNNGV. V gene TRBV11-2 combines with J gene TRBJ1-1, with a weak D call TRBD1 (5 bases). This sequence was found in a human donor in good health (CMV status not recorded). Some clones in this sample may be carry-over from other donors' samples. Sequenced material: CD8+ T cells from cultured PBMCs, taken from culture after CMV antigen stimulation. The DNA for the CDR3 is TGTGCCAGCAGCGCCTGGGACCCGGCGGCGGTAGCTTTCTTT. This encodes CASSAWDPAAVAFF.